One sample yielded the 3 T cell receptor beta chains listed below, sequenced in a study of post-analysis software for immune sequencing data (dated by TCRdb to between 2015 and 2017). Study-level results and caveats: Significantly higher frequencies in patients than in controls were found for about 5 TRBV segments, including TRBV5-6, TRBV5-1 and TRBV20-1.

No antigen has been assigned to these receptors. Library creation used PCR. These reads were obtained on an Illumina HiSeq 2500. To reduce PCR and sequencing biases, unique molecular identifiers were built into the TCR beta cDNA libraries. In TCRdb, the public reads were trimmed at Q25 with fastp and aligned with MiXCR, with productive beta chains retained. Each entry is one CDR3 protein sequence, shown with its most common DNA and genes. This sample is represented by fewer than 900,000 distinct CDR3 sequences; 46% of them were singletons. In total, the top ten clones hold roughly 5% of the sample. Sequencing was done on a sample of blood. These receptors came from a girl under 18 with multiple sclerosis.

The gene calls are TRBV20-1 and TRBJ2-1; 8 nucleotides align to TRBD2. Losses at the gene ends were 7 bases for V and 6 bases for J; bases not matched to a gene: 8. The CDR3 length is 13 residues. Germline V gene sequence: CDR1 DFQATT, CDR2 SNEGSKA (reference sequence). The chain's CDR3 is CSVERGLVNEQFF. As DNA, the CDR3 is TGCAGTGTAGAGCGGGGGCTTGTCAATGAGCAGTTCTTC.

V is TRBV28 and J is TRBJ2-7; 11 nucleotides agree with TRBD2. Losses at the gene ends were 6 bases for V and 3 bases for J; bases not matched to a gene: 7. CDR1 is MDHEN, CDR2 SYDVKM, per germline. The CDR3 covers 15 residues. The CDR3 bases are TGTGCCAGCAGCCCGACTAGCGGGATTATCTACGAGCAGTACTTC. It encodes CASSPTSGIIYEQYF.

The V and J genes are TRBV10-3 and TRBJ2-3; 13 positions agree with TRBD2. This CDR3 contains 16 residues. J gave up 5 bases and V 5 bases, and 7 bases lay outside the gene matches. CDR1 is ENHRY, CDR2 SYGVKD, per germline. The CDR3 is CAISPGLAGSGDTQYF. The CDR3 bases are TGTGCCATCAGTCCGGGACTAGCGGGATCGGGAGATACGCAGTATTTT.